The rows below give T cell receptor beta chains drawn from one sample of a study of T cells after yellow fever vaccination. Each CDR3 protein is one row after TCRdb ran MiXCR on the 5' RACE reads. The top ten clones hold roughly 17% of a sample with about 580,000 distinct CDR3 sequences, less than 20% of them seen once. Sequencing was performed on PBMCs, taken around 5 days after the first yellow fever vaccination. These receptors came from a man between 18 and 29 years old who received the YFV17D yellow fever vaccine. The CDR3 runs from the conserved cysteine through the conserved F or W. A D gene is named only where the DNA matches it firmly. Only some rows state a clone size, as once, few, many or a class for expanded clones.

clone size: .
D gene: .
J gene: TRBJ1-1
V gene: TRBV15
CDR3 DNA: TGTGCCACCAGCAGTGCGTCTTCTGAAGCTTTCTTT
CDR3 protein: CATSSASSEAFF

clone size: .
D gene: .
J gene: TRBJ2-2
V gene: TRBV5-1
CDR3 DNA: TGCGCCAGCAGCTGGCAACGTGCGCTGTCTTTT
CDR3 protein: CASSWQRALSF

clone size: few
D gene: TRBD1
J gene: TRBJ1-2
V gene: TRBV9
CDR3 DNA: TGTGCCAGCAGCTTAGGGACAGGGGGAAGGACGGACTATGGCTACACCTTC
CDR3 protein: CASSLGTGGRTDYGYTF

clone size: few
D gene: .
J gene: TRBJ2-2
V gene: TRBV20-1
CDR3 DNA: TGCAGTGCGTGGACGGCGACGAACACCGGGGAGCTGTTTTTT
CDR3 protein: CSAWTATNTGELFF

clone size: few
D gene: .
J gene: TRBJ2-2
V gene: TRBV30
CDR3 DNA: TGTGCCCAGTCGGGCATAAACACCGGGGAGCTGTTTTTT
CDR3 protein: CAQSGINTGELFF

clone size: .
D gene: .
J gene: TRBJ1-1
V gene: TRBV20-1
CDR3 DNA: TGCAGTGCTAGAGATGAGGGGGGCGGGGACACTGAAGCTTTCTTT
CDR3 protein: CSARDEGGGDTEAFF

clone size: .
D gene: .
J gene: TRBJ1-3
V gene: TRBV4-1
CDR3 DNA: TGCGCCAGCCGGATCGGAAACACCATATATTTT
CDR3 protein: CASRIGNTIYF

clone size: .
D gene: .
J gene: TRBJ1-1
V gene: TRBV5-1
CDR3 DNA: TGCGCCAGCAAGTACAGGTCTTTGAACACTGAAGCTTTCTTT
CDR3 protein: CASKYRSLNTEAFF

clone size: few
D gene: .
J gene: TRBJ2-1
V gene: TRBV7-3
CDR3 DNA: TGTGCCAGCAGCTTAGGGGACTTCTTGGGCGGTGAGCAGTTCTTC
CDR3 protein: CASSLGDFLGGEQFF

clone size: .
D gene: .
J gene: TRBJ1-1
V gene: TRBV7-2
CDR3 DNA: TGTGCCAGCAGCGTTGGTTATAACACTGAAGCTTTCTTT
CDR3 protein: CASSVGYNTEAFF

clone size: .
D gene: TRBD1
J gene: TRBJ2-2
V gene: TRBV15
CDR3 DNA: TGTGCCACCAGCCGCGACAGGACAGGCACCGGGGAGCTGTTTTTT
CDR3 protein: CATSRDRTGTGELFF

clone size: .
D gene: .
J gene: TRBJ1-1
V gene: TRBV6-5
CDR3 DNA: TGTGCCAGCAGTTACTCTAACAGGGTCAACACTGAAGCTTTCTTT
CDR3 protein: CASSYSNRVNTEAFF

clone size: .
D gene: .
J gene: TRBJ2-1
V gene: TRBV4-2
CDR3 DNA: TGTGCCAGCAGCCAAGATATAGGGGCCCAGGGGTACAATGAGCAGTTCTTC
CDR3 protein: CASSQDIGAQGYNEQFF

clone size: few
D gene: .
J gene: TRBJ2-2
V gene: TRBV6-5
CDR3 DNA: TGTGCCAGCAGTTACGGGCTAGACACCGGGGAGCTGTTTTTT
CDR3 protein: CASSYGLDTGELFF

clone size: .
D gene: .
J gene: TRBJ2-7
V gene: TRBV7-2
CDR3 DNA: TGTGCCAGCAGGAGGACTGCAAGCTCCTACGAGCAGTACTTC
CDR3 protein: CASRRTASSYEQYF